This T cell receptor (beta chain) was captured by sequencing in a study of CD8+ T cells in alopecia areata. This clone has at least ten counts. In each case, RNA was isolated and then reverse transcribed into cDNA as the sequencing template. Clones were sequenced by immunoSEQ multiplex PCR, and TCRdb holds only the in-frame ones, with some missing. The table records 150,000 or so clones, around 49% of them present only once. The receptor was isolated from a human donor with alopecia areata. This material consisted of CD8+ T cells sorted from blood, taken at week 0.

The CDR3 DNA follows: TGTGCCAGCAGCGTAGCGACTAGCGGAAACACCGGGGAGCTGTTTTTT. Its translation: CASSVATSGNTGELFF. The chain is built from TRBV9 and TRBJ2-2, with 9 positions matching TRBD2. CDR1 SGDLS and CDR2 YYNGEE come from the germline V gene. The CDR3 spans 16 residues. Trimming at V came to 0 bases and at J to 2 bases, leaving 2 bases not matched to a gene. Variable domain in full (rest from reference TRBV9 and TRBJ2-2): DSGVTQTPKHLITATGQRVTLRCSPRSGDLSVYWYQQSLDQGLQFLIQYYNGEERAKGNILERFSAQQFPDLHSELNLSSLELGDSALYFCASSVATSGNTGELFFGEGSRLTVL.